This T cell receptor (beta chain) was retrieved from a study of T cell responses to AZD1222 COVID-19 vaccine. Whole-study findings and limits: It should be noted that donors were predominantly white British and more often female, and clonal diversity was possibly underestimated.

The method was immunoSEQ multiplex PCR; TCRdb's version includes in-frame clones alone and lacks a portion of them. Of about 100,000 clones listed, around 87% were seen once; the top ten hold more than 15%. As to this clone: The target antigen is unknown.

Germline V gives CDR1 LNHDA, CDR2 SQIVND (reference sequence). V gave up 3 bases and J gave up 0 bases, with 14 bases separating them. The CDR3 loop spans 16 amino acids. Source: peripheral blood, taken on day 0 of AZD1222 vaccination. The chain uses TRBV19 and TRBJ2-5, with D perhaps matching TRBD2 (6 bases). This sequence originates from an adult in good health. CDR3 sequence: CASSIGGTSYQETQYF. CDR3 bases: TGTGCCAGTAGTATTGGCGGGACCTCGTACCAAGAGACCCAGTACTTC.